What follows are 9 T cell receptor beta chains derived from one specimen sequenced in a study of patients and donors after allogeneic stem cell transplantation (dated by TCRdb to about 2020). The library was generated by RT-PCR. Sequenced on a NextSeq 550. In-frame beta chains were kept once TCRdb had trimmed the public reads at Q25 with fastp and called clones with MiXCR. Merged by CDR3 protein, the rows form single entries marked with the most common genes and DNA. The sample includes about a million distinct CDR3 sequences, with roughly 17% observed a single time. Roughly 6% of the sample rests with the top ten. The sample taken for sequencing was blood, either unsorted or a sorted T cell fraction (not recorded which). The receptor source for this set is a human donor who was either an allogeneic HSCT recipient or a stem cell or donor lymphocyte infusion donor (not recorded which). It is not recorded whose cells these are; they may come from a transplant donor.

This clonotype was seen once. The J gene is TRBJ1-6, the V gene TRBV21-1. TRBV21-1 is designated a pseudogene. CDR3 length: 16 amino acids. CDR3 amino acids: CASSKDKGTPRSPLHF. The CDR3 region has the DNA TGTGCCAGCAGCAAAGATAAGGGAACCCCGCGCTCACCCCTCCACTTT.

The chain has TRBV10-3 and TRBJ2-2; 14 nucleotides match TRBD2. Germline CDR1 is ENHRY and CDR2 is SYGVKD. The CDR3 sequence is 18 residues long. Losses at the gene ends were 4 bases for V and 0 bases for J; bases not matched to a gene: 4. CDR3 sequence (DNA): TGTGCCATCAGTGTAATGGGACTAGCGGGGGCGAACACCGGGGAGCTGTTTTTT. Translated, it gives CAISVMGLAGANTGELFF.

This clonotype has at least ten counts. Sequence at one end of the junction differs from germline and may be a read error. V and J are TRBV12-3 or TRBV12-4 and TRBJ1-5; unclear D gene. This CDR3 spans 13 amino acids. CDR3 residues: CASSFGLNQPQHF. As DNA, the CDR3 is TGCGCCAGCAGCTTCGGACTCAATCAGCCCCAGCATTTT.

V is TRBV9 and J is TRBJ2-3; TRBD1 matches at 7 bases. CDR3 size: 15 residues. CDR1 and CDR2 from the germline V gene are SGDLS and YYNGEE. V shed 2 bases and J 6 bases; nucleotides not matched to a gene: 9. In nucleotides, the CDR3 is TGTGCCAGCAGCGTCAGGGGGTTGAAGATGGATACGCAGTATTTT. Translating gives CASSVRGLKMDTQYF. Together with reference TRBV9 and TRBJ2-3, the CDR3 gives the full variable domain: DSGVTQTPKHLITATGQRVTLRCSPRSGDLSVYWYQQSLDQGLQFLIQYYNGEERAKGNILERFSAQQFPDLHSELNLSSLELGDSALYFCASSVRGLKMDTQYFGPGTRLTVL.

There are a few counts of this clonotype. The gene calls are TRBV20-1 and TRBJ2-7; possible D gene TRBD1, 6 bases. The CDR3 runs to 15 residues. From germline, CDR1 is DFQATT and CDR2 SNEGSKA (reference sequence). Trimming removed 3 bases from V and 0 bases from J, with 15 bases in between. The CDR3 region is CSARPLRDNSYEQYF. CDR3 bases: TGCAGTGCTAGGCCCCTCCGGGACAACTCCTACGAGCAGTACTTC.

The sample holds a few counts of this clonotype. The V call is TRBV4-3, the J call TRBJ1-1; D is unresolved. CDR3 length equals 13 residues. Germline V gene lookup returns CDR1 LGHNA and CDR2 YSLEER. V lost 0 bases and J lost 5, with 7 bases in between. The CDR3 loop reads CASSQESATEAFF. For the CDR3, the DNA is TGCGCCAGCAGCCAAGAAAGCGCGACTGAAGCTTTCTTT.

The rearrangement joins TRBV7-2 to TRBJ2-5; weak D call: TRBD1 (5 bases). CDR1 is SGHTA and CDR2 is FQGNSA in the germline V gene. With 5 bases removed from V and 4 bases from J, the gap between germline ends came to 11 bases. The CDR3 contains 13 residues. The CDR3 sequence is CASSGSRGETQYF. The CDR3 DNA reads TGTGCCAGCAGCGGATCTAGGGGAGAGACCCAGTACTTC.

This clonotype was detected ten times or more. This chain joins TRBV12-3 or TRBV12-4 and TRBJ1-5; 7 positions agree with TRBD1. The CDR3 runs to 13 residues. The trim removed 6 bases at V and 5 bases at J, leaving 4 bases unmatched. CDR3 sequence reads: CASSPGGDQPQHF. CDR3 DNA sequence: TGTGCCAGCAGCCCAGGGGGAGATCAGCCCCAGCATTTT.

This clonotype was observed at least ten times. The chain carries TRBV10-3 and TRBJ2-1; TRBD2 is a possible D gene (7 bases). The V end lost 11 bases, the J end lost 3 bases, and 14 bases lay between the germline ends. Germline-derived CDR1 and CDR2 are ENHRY and SYGVKD. The CDR3 has 13 amino acids. CDR3 sequence: CASGGGYYNEQFF. In DNA form, the CDR3 reads TGTGCCTCCGGCGGGGGCTACTACAATGAGCAGTTCTTC.